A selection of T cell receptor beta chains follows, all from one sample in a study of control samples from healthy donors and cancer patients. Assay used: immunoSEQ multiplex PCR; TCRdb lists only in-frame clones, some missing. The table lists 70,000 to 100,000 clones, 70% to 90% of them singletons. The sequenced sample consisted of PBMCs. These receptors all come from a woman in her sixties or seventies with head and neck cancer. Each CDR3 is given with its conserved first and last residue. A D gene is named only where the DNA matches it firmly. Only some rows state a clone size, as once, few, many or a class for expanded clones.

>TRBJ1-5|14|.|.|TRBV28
TGTGCCAGCAGTTTGATCTATAGCAATCAGCCCCAGCATTTT
CASSLIYSNQPQHF
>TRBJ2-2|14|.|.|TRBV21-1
TGTGCCAGCTGGGAGGGGATGAACACCGGGGAGCTGTTTTTT
CASWEGMNTGELFF
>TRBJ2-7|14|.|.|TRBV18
TGTGCCAGCTCACCAGGGCTAGAACTTGTTGAGCAGTACTTC
CASSPGLELVEQYF
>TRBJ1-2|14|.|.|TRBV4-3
TGCGCCAGCAGCCAAGGTTCAGGGAACTATGGCTACACCTTC
CASSQGSGNYGYTF
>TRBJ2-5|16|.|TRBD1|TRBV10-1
TGCGCCAGCAGTGAGTCGCCGGGACAGGGACAAGAGACCCAGTACTTC
CASSESPGQGQETQYF
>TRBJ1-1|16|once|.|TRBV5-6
TGTGCCAGCAGCTTGTACAACCGGCAGGCGAACACTGAAGCTTTCTTT
CASSLYNRQANTEAFF
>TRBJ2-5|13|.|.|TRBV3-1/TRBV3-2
TGTGCCAGCAGCCAAGGGGCTTTGGAGACCCAGTACTTC
CASSQGALETQYF
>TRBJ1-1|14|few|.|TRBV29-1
TGCAGCGTTGAAGATATGGGGGGAGGCACTGAAGCTTTCTTT
CSVEDMGGGTEAFF
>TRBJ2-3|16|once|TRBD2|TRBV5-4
TGTGCCAGCAGCCCCACTAGCGCGAGAAGCACAGATACGCAGTATTTT
CASSPTSARSTDTQYF
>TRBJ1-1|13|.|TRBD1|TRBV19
TGTGCCAGTAGTTCTCAGGGGGACACTGAAGCTTTCTTT
CASSSQGDTEAFF
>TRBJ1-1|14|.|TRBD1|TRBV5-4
TGTGCCAGCAGCGTACAGGGGATGAACACTGAAGCTTTCTTT
CASSVQGMNTEAFF
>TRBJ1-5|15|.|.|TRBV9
TGTGCCAGCAGCGCCTCACGAACAGCAAATCAGCCCCAGCATTTT
CASSASRTANQPQHF
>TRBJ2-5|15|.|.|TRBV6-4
TGTGCCAGCAGTGACCGGTGGCAGGCCCAAGAGACCCAGTACTTC
CASSDRWQAQETQYF
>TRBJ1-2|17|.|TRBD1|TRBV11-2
TGTGCCAGCAGTCAATGGGGGTTTGTCCAGGGGGTCTATGGCTACACCTTC
CASSQWGFVQGVYGYTF
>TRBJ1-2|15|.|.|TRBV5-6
TGTGCCAGCAGCTTGATCAGGGAAAGTCTCTATGGCTACACCTTC
CASSLIRESLYGYTF
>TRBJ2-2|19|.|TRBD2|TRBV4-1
TGCGCCAGCAGCCCAATTGCCTCTGGACTAGCGGGAGACACCGGGGAGCTGTTTTTT
CASSPIASGLAGDTGELFF
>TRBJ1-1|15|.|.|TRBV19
TGTGCCAGTAGTCCGTCGTTAAGCAGGAACACTGAAGCTTTCTTT
CASSPSLSRNTEAFF
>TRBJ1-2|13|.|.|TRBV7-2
TGTGCCAGCAGGGACGGGGTCATTACGGGCTACACCTTC
CASRDGVITGYTF
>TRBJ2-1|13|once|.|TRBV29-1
TGCAGCGTTGTTCGTAGCGTGGTAAATGAGCAGTTCTTC
CSVVRSVVNEQFF
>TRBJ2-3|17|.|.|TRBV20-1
TGCAGTGCTAGTTTTGCGGGCAACCCTATTAGCACAGATACGCAGTATTTT
CSASFAGNPISTDTQYF
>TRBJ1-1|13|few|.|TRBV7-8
TGTGCCAGCAGCCCCGGCGGCCGGCGAGAAGCTTTCTTT
CASSPGGRREAFF
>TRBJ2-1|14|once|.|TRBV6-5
TGTGCCAGCAGTTACTCGGGGTCCGACAATGAGCAGTTCTTC
CASSYSGSDNEQFF
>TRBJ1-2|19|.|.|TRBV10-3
TGTGCCATCAGTATATCGTGGGAAGTCCATCACTCAACTAACTATGGCTACACCTTC
CAISISWEVHHSTNYGYTF